This entry is about one T cell receptor beta chain. Cells designated naive CD8 were CD45RO-negative and were positively selected for CCR7, with terminally differentiated effector memory CD45RA+ cells excluded. Germline V gene data show CDR1 as SGHAT and CDR2 as FQNNGV. The CDR3 totals 14 residues. The V end lost 3 bases, the J end lost 8 bases, and 14 bases lay between the germline ends. These data originate in a study of shared clonotypes between healthy human individuals. Sequenced by immunoSEQ multiplex PCR; TCRdb stores in-frame clones only, minus some. The repertoire holds about 2,100,000 clones, with about 92% as singletons.

The clonotype originates from a man between 18 and 29 years old in good health. Some clones in this sample may be carry-over from other donors' samples. The sequencing sample was made of naive CD8+ T cells from PBMCs. The chain has TRBV11-2 and TRBJ2-1; D is perhaps TRBD1 (5 bases). The CDR3 is CASSLGRAWYEQFF. The CDR3 DNA reads as TGTGCCAGCAGCTTGGGCAGGGCCTGGTATGAGCAGTTCTTC.